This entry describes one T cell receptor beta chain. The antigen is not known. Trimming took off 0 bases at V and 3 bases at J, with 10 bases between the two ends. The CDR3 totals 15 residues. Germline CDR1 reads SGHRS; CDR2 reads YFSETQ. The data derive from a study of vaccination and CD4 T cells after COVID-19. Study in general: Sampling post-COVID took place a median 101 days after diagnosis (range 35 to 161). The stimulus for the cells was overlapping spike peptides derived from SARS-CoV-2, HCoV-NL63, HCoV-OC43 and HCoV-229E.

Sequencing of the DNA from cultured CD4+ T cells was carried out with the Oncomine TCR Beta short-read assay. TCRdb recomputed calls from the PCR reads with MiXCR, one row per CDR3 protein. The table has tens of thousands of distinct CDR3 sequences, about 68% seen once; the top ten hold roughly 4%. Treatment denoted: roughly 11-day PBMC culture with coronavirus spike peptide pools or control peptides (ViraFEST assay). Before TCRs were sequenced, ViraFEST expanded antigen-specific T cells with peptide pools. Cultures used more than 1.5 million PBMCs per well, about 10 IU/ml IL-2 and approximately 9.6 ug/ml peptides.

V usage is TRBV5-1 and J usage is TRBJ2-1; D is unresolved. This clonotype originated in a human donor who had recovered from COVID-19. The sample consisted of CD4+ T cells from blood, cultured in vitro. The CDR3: CASSLDGNYYNEQFF. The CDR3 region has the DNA TGCGCCAGCAGCTTGGACGGCAACTACTACAATGAGCAGTTCTTC.